The rows below give T cell receptor beta chains drawn from one sample of a study of cytomegalovirus exposure and HLA in healthy donors. This table comes from immunoSEQ multiplex PCR, and its TCRdb copy is limited to in-frame clones, with some not included. This table holds some 130,000 clones. The source material was PBMCs. Receptors were obtained from a woman between 40 and 55 years old in good health and CMV-seropositive. The CDR3 runs from the conserved cysteine through the conserved F or W. D genes are given only for firm matches.

CDR3 DNA: TGTGCCAGCAGTACGACAGGCTCGGCTAGCGGGACCGGGGAGCTGTTTTTT; CDR3 protein: CASSTTGSASGTGELFF; V gene: TRBV27; D gene: TRBD2; CDR3 length: 17; J gene: TRBJ2-2
CDR3 DNA: TGTGCCAGCAGCAGAGAAAGAACCAATGCTTTCTTT; CDR3 protein: CASSRERTNAFF; V gene: TRBV7-9; D gene: NA; CDR3 length: 12; J gene: TRBJ1-1
CDR3 DNA: TGTGCCACCAGCAGAGATAGGGGCGTTCCGGAGACCCAGTACTTC; CDR3 protein: CATSRDRGVPETQYF; V gene: TRBV15; D gene: NA; CDR3 length: 15; J gene: TRBJ2-5
CDR3 DNA: TGTGCCAGCAAGAGGAGGGTGAGGAACACTGAAGCTTTCTTT; CDR3 protein: CASKRRVRNTEAFF; V gene: TRBV6-1; D gene: NA; CDR3 length: 14; J gene: TRBJ1-1
CDR3 DNA: TGTGCCAGCAGTACCACCGGGACAGAGAGTGAAAAACTGTTTTTT; CDR3 protein: CASSTTGTESEKLFF; V gene: TRBV28; D gene: TRBD1; CDR3 length: 15; J gene: TRBJ1-4
CDR3 DNA: TGTGCCAGCAGCTCAGGTCGCGAGCAGTACTTC; CDR3 protein: CASSSGREQYF; V gene: TRBV7-8; D gene: NA; CDR3 length: 11; J gene: TRBJ2-7
CDR3 DNA: TGTGCCACCAGTAAACATATCTACGAGCAGTACTTC; CDR3 protein: CATSKHIYEQYF; V gene: TRBV28; D gene: NA; CDR3 length: 12; J gene: TRBJ2-7
CDR3 DNA: TGTGCCAGCAGCTTGGGCGGGCTGTTCCAGCAGTACTTC; CDR3 protein: CASSLGGLFQQYF; V gene: TRBV5-6; D gene: NA; CDR3 length: 13; J gene: TRBJ2-7
CDR3 DNA: TGTGCCAGCAGTTTACATAGCGCGAGGGAGCTGTTTTTT; CDR3 protein: CASSLHSARELFF; V gene: TRBV28; D gene: NA; CDR3 length: 13; J gene: TRBJ2-2
CDR3 DNA: TGTGCCAGTAGTCGGGGAGGTACAGGGAAGCGGGGACAGCCCCAGCATTTT; CDR3 protein: CASSRGGTGKRGQPQHF; V gene: TRBV19; D gene: NA; CDR3 length: 17; J gene: TRBJ1-5
CDR3 DNA: TGTGCCAGCAGCCTAGGGAGTGGGAGCAGAACTGAAGCTTTCTTT; CDR3 protein: CASSLGSGSRTEAFF; V gene: TRBV9; D gene: NA; CDR3 length: 15; J gene: TRBJ1-1
CDR3 DNA: TGCGCCAGCAGCTTGGTGGGGGCCGGGTACAATGAGCAGTTCTTC; CDR3 protein: CASSLVGAGYNEQFF; V gene: TRBV5-1; D gene: NA; CDR3 length: 15; J gene: TRBJ2-1
CDR3 DNA: TGTGCCAGCAGTTTGACCCTCCACCTCGGGACAACTAACACTGAAGCTTTCTTT; CDR3 protein: CASSLTLHLGTTNTEAFF; V gene: TRBV27; D gene: NA; CDR3 length: 18; J gene: TRBJ1-1
CDR3 DNA: TGTGCCAGCAGCCGTATACAGGGGAACACAGATACGCAGTATTTT; CDR3 protein: CASSRIQGNTDTQYF; V gene: TRBV7-2; D gene: TRBD1; CDR3 length: 15; J gene: TRBJ2-3
CDR3 DNA: TGTGCCAGCAGTTACTCGGGGCCGTACACCGGGGAGCTGTTTTTT; CDR3 protein: CASSYSGPYTGELFF; V gene: TRBV6-6; D gene: NA; CDR3 length: 15; J gene: TRBJ2-2
CDR3 DNA: TGCGCCAGCAGCAAAATAGCGGGAAACGAGCAGTTCTTC; CDR3 protein: CASSKIAGNEQFF; V gene: TRBV5-1; D gene: TRBD2; CDR3 length: 13; J gene: TRBJ2-1
CDR3 DNA: TGCAGCGTTGGGTTAGGGGATACTAGCACAGATACGCAGTATTTT; CDR3 protein: CSVGLGDTSTDTQYF; V gene: TRBV29-1; D gene: NA; CDR3 length: 15; J gene: TRBJ2-3
CDR3 DNA: TGTGCCACCTACGAGACAGGGGGGAACACTGAAGCTTTCTTT; CDR3 protein: CATYETGGNTEAFF; V gene: TRBV19; D gene: TRBD1; CDR3 length: 14; J gene: TRBJ1-1
CDR3 DNA: TGTGCCAGCAGGCCCGGGACTCCCACCGGGGAGCTGTTTTTT; CDR3 protein: CASRPGTPTGELFF; V gene: TRBV11-2; D gene: NA; CDR3 length: 14; J gene: TRBJ2-2